A single sample is the source of the 5 T cell receptor beta chains below, sequenced in a study of shared clonotypes between healthy human individuals. In the naive CD8 group, cells lacked CD45RO and were positively selected for CCR7, so terminally differentiated effector memory CD45RA+ cells were left out. Profiling relied on immunoSEQ multiplex PCR, and the TCRdb table lists in-frame clones only, not all of them. Among about 2,200,000 clones listed, 85% to 95% were seen once. The sequenced sample was naive CD8+ T cells from PBMCs. The receptor source for this set is a man between 18 and 29 years old in good health. Some clones in this sample may be carry-over from other donors' samples.

The sample holds one count of this clone. The gene calls are TRBV5-6 and TRBJ2-7, with TRBD1 matching 9 bases. The CDR3 has 16 amino acids. V was pared by 7 bases and J by 5 bases, with 16 bases of the junction left unmatched. Germline V gene sequence: CDR1 SGHDT, CDR2 YYEEEE. CDR3 DNA sequence: TGTGCCAGCGGCCCCGGAACAGGGGGCTTTCCGGACGAGCAGTACTTC. Its translation is CASGPGTGGFPDEQYF.

This clone has just one count. The chain links TRBV29-1 to TRBJ2-5; D is possibly TRBD2 (5 bases). The germline gives CDR1 SQVTM, CDR2 ANQGSEA. The CDR3 has 13 amino acids. Trimming left V 7 bases short and J 3 bases short, with 15 bases between. In nucleotides, the CDR3 is TGCAGCGCCCGCATTGGAGGCAAAGAGACCCAGTACTTC. It is translated as CSARIGGKETQYF.

The V and J genes are TRBV9 and TRBJ2-1; 7 bases are a match to TRBD2. Germline V gives CDR1 SGDLS, CDR2 YYNGEE. The CDR3 consists of 11 residues. V dropped 4 bases and J dropped 12; count of bases not matched to a gene: 4. The chain's CDR3 is CASSSGVGQFF. CDR3 bases: TGTGCCAGCAGCAGCGGGGTTGGGCAGTTCTTC.

This chain connects TRBV6-5 to TRBJ1-1; no firm D call. Trimming cost V 5 bases and J 10 bases, with 5 bases left between them. Germline values: CDR1 MNHEY, CDR2 SVGAGI. CDR3 length: 9 amino acids. The CDR3 DNA reads TGTGCCAGCAGTGAACGAGCTTTCTTT. It is translated as CASSERAFF.

The rearrangement joins TRBV4-1 to TRBJ2-5; D ambiguous. The J call is uncertain, as TRBJ2-7 better fits the DNA end. Germline V lookup: CDR1 MGHRA, CDR2 YSYEKL. This CDR3 has 12 residues. The CDR3 loop is CASSQLGSEQYF. The CDR3 DNA reads as TGCGCCAGCAGCCAACTGGGCAGCGAGCAGTACTTC.